Listed below are T cell receptor beta chains from one sample, sequenced in a study of shared clonotypes between healthy human individuals. Here immunoSEQ multiplex PCR was the method, and the copy in TCRdb shows in-frame clones only, minus some. The table has fewer than 650,000 clones, 76% seen once. The sequenced sample was PBMCs. The receptors were gathered from a woman in her 40s in good health. Some clones in this sample may be carry-over from other donors' samples. The CDR3 runs from the conserved cysteine through the conserved F or W. The D gene is left open where the match is weak. Some rows mark clone size as missing; the rest say once, few, many or name a class of expanded clone.

>TRBJ1-5|TRBV30|.|14|few
TGTGCCTGGAGTGGACAGTCGACGTATCAGCCCCAGCATTTT
CAWSGQSTYQPQHF
>TRBJ2-1|TRBV19|TRBD1|15|.
TGTGCCAGTAGTAGCGGGACAGGGGAAAGCGATGAGCAGTTCTTC
CASSSGTGESDEQFF
>TRBJ2-1|TRBV20-1|.|10|.
TGCAGTGCTAGCCAGGATGAGCAGTTCTTC
CSASQDEQFF
>TRBJ1-2|TRBV7-9|.|15|.
TGTGCCAGCAGCCGGCGGGAGACTCAAAACTATGGCTACACCTTC
CASSRRETQNYGYTF
>TRBJ2-1|TRBV2|.|17|.
TGTGCCAGCAGTGGGATAATAGCGAGGAGCTCCTACAATGAGCAGTTCTTC
CASSGIIARSSYNEQFF
>TRBJ2-1|TRBV9|.|14|.
TGTGCCAGCAGCGCCGCGGGGAGATACAATGAGCAGTTCTTC
CASSAAGRYNEQFF
>TRBJ1-1|TRBV6-1|.|15|.
TGTGCCAGCAGTGAAGGACGGGCCCCGAACACTGAAGCTTTCTTT
CASSEGRAPNTEAFF
>TRBJ2-1|TRBV11-1|.|18|.
TGTGCCAGCAGCTTACTGTTTATCGCACTCACCTCTGGCAATGAGCAGTTCTTC
CASSLLFIALTSGNEQFF
>TRBJ1-1|TRBV28|.|12|.
TGTGCCAGCAGTTTGGGGGACACTGAGGCTTTCTTT
CASSLGDTEAFF
>TRBJ2-2|TRBV18|.|20|few
TGTGCCAGCTCACCCCTAGGACAGATCTTTTACCTCCCGAACACCGGGGAGCTGTTTTTT
CASSPLGQIFYLPNTGELFF